The 9 T cell receptor beta chains below all came from one sample that was sequenced in a study of T cell responses to AZD1222 COVID-19 vaccine (dated by TCRdb to about 2021). The library was generated by the immunoSEQ multiplex PCR assay. In TCRdb, the immuneACCESS table is reduced to in-frame sequences with V and J assigned. These tables do not hold every clone; where another copy was compared, an unresolved V gene accounts for under half, and the others remain unexplained. This sample holds under 200,000 clones; roughly 92% were observed only once. Approximately 0.64% of the sample belongs to the ten largest clones. This specimen's time point label, interpreted: baseline before first vaccination. The specimen was peripheral blood, collected on day 0 of AZD1222 vaccination. The receptors were sampled from an adult in good health.

The CDR3 sequence: CASSLAGYGSPLHF. The CDR3 nucleotides read TGTGCCAGCAGCTTGGCAGGGTATGGTTCACCCCTCCACTTT. This chain joins TRBV5-4 and TRBJ1-6; D is perhaps TRBD1 (5 bases). Trimming removed 0 bases from V and 9 bases from J, with 10 bases in between. Germline assignment: CDR1 SGHNT and CDR2 YYREEE (reference sequence). There are 14 residues in the CDR3.

Concerning this clone itself: One junction end does not reproduce the germline sequence, and a read error may be involved. The chain recombines TRBV6-5 with TRBJ2-5, with a tentative D call TRBD2 (5 bases). The CDR3 has 14 amino acids. Germline V gives CDR1 MNHEY, CDR2 SVGAGI. CDR3 bases: TGTGCCAGCAGTGACTCGAGGGCCCAAGAGACCCAGTACTTC. As protein: CASSDSRAQETQYF.

This clone has just a few counts. The V gene is TRBV19, the J gene TRBJ1-2, with TRBD1 as a possible D gene (5 bases). The CDR3 length is 16 residues. V gave up 3 bases and J gave up 0 bases, with 14 bases separating them. Germline values: CDR1 LNHDA, CDR2 SQIVND (reference sequence). In DNA, the CDR3 is TGTGCCAGTAGTATTCAGTCCCAGGGATCTAACTATGGCTACACCTTC. Residues: CASSIQSQGSNYGYTF.

In DNA, the CDR3 is TGCGCCAGCGCCCCGGGGCAGCAAGAGACCCAGTACTTC. Protein sequence: CASAPGQQETQYF. The genes are TRBV4-1 and TRBJ2-5; D may match TRBD1 or TRBD2 (5 bases each). The CDR3 consists of 13 residues. V shed 8 bases and J shed 2 bases, with 12 bases lying between them. Germline-derived CDR1 and CDR2 are MGHRA and YSYEKL.

The V call is TRBV6-2 or TRBV6-3, the J call TRBJ1-1; D may be TRBD1 (5 bases). Germline V CDR1 and CDR2: MNHEY, SVGEGT. V lost 2 bases to trimming and J lost 11 bases, with 9 bases between them. CDR3 size: 11 residues. The CDR3 region has the DNA TGTGCCAGCAGTTACGGGACCGGGGCTTTCTTT. Encoded protein: CASSYGTGAFF.

This chain links TRBV28 with TRBJ2-7; TRBD2 agrees at 10 bases. This CDR3 is built from 14 residues. Germline trimming cut 11 bases from V and 3 bases from J; bases unmatched to any gene: 10. The V gene's germline CDR1 is MDHEN and CDR2 SYDVKM. CDR3 bases: TGTGCCTGTCAAGTAGCGGGAGGCAGCTACGAGCAGTACTTC. This sequence encodes CACQVAGGSYEQYF. The full variable domain, its missing parts supplied by reference TRBV28 and TRBJ2-7, is DVKVTQSSRYLVKRTGEKVFLECVQDMDHENMFWYRQDPGLGLRLIYFSYDVKMKEKGDIPEGYSVSREKKERFSLILESASTNQTSMYLCACQVAGGSYEQYFGPGTRLTVT.

This chain links TRBV7-9 with TRBJ2-1, with 13 positions matching TRBD2. With 4 bases clipped from V and 7 bases from J, the junction kept 1 base outside the gene matches. Germline CDR1 is SEHNR and CDR2 is FQNEAQ (reference sequence). This CDR3 spans 14 amino acids. In DNA form, the CDR3 reads TGTGCCAGCAGCTCGACTAGCGGGAGGAATGAGCAGTTCTTC. As protein: CASSSTSGRNEQFF.

V usage is TRBV24-1 and J usage is TRBJ2-1, with D possibly TRBD1 on 5 matching bases. V lost 6 bases and J 7 bases, leaving 18 bases between the germline ends. Germline CDR1 reads KGHDR; CDR2 reads SFDVKD. The CDR3 contains 15 residues. CDR3 loop: CATSRPGMVGNEQFF. The CDR3 nucleotides read TGTGCCACCAGTCGGCCAGGGATGGTTGGTAATGAGCAGTTCTTC.

The rearrangement links TRBV27 to TRBJ2-3; D remains unclear. The CDR3 totals 12 residues. Germline CDR1 is MNHEY and CDR2 is SMNVEV (reference sequence). Deletions cut 3 bases from V and 2 bases from J, with 3 bases between. CDR3 region: CASSFYTDTQYF. CDR3 nucleotides: TGTGCCAGCAGTTTCTACACAGATACGCAGTATTTT.